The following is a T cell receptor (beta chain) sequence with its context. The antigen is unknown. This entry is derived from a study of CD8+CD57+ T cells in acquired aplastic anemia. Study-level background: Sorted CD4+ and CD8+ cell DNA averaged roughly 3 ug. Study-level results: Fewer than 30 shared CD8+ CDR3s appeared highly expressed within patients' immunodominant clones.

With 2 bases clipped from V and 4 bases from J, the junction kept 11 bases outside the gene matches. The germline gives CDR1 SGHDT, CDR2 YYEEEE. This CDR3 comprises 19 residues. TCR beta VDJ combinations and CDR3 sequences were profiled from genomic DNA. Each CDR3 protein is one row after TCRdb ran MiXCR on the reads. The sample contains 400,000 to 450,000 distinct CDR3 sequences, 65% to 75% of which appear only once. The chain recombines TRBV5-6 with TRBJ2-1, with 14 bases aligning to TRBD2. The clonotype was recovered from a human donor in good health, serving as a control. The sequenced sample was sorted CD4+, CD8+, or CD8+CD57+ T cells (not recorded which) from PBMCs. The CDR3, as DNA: TGTGCCAGCAGCTTAGCCGGCGGACTAGCGGGGGGACATTACAATGAGCAGTTCTTC. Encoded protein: CASSLAGGLAGGHYNEQFF.